This TCR beta chain was recovered during a study of PD-1 blockade in classical Hodgkin lymphoma. Study observations and caveats: Before treatment, TCR diversity in newly diagnosed patients was reportedly lower than in healthy donors.

Stated time point: newly diagnosed, previously untreated cHL patient sample. From thawed PBMCs, CD4+ T cells were purified using magnetic negative selection. Comparison PBMCs came from previously untreated, newly diagnosed classical Hodgkin lymphoma patients. This CDR3 is built from 12 residues. V lost 5 bases and J 2 bases, leaving 7 bases between the germline ends. Per germline, CDR1 MNHEY and CDR2 SVGAGI. Some clones are missing from TCRdb's copy, which holds only in-frame ones; the method was immunoSEQ multiplex PCR. Of some 21,000 clones in the sample, under 85% were seen once. Comments on this clone: Antigen unknown.

This rearrangement joins TRBV6-5 to TRBJ2-7; D gene ambiguous. The receptor was derived from a human donor with classical Hodgkin lymphoma. The sample consisted of CD4+ T cells from blood. The CDR3 spells CASSEWAYEQYF. As DNA, the CDR3 is TGTGCCAGCAGTGAATGGGCCTACGAGCAGTACTTC.